Included here is one T cell receptor beta chain sequence, with context. What it recognizes is unknown. TCRdb called the 5' RACE reads again in MiXCR, with one record for every CDR3 protein. The sample shows roughly 470,000 distinct CDR3 sequences, approximately 15% of them seen only once. This sample was included in a study of identical twins. Findings of the study overall: Excess low generation probability was seen in twin-shared out-of-frame alpha sequences. Carriage of fewer insertions was seen in abundant cord blood beta clonotypes, whereas memory repertoires showed none. Analyses of zero insertions could, in part, be confounded by invariant MAIT and iNKT cells.

Healthy Caucasians were all of the donors. The sample was also linked to a second study, of yellow fever vaccine responses in identical twins.

Sequenced material: CD4+ T cells sorted from blood. This TCR came from a woman between 18 and 30 years old in good health.

The CDR3 is CASSLMRVGGETQYF. In DNA form, the CDR3 reads TGTGCCAGCAGCTTGATGAGGGTAGGAGGAGAGACCCAGTACTTC. J is TRBJ2-5 and V is TRBV7-9; TRBD2 is a possible D gene (5 bases). The ends were cut back, 3 bases at V and 4 bases at J, with 15 bases in the middle. Germline CDR1 and CDR2: SEHNR and FQNEAQ (reference sequence). The CDR3 loop spans 15 amino acids.